These 16 T cell receptor beta chains were all obtained from the same sample, sequenced in a study of cytomegalovirus exposure and HLA in healthy donors. Vbeta (60) and Jbeta (13) primers were used in the PCR. Profiling relied on immunoSEQ multiplex PCR, and the TCRdb table lists in-frame clones only, not all of them. Its clone listing holds about 140,000 clones. The sequencing sample was made of PBMCs. These receptor sequences come from a young woman in good health and CMV-seronegative.

The V and J genes are TRBV4-3 and TRBJ1-2; D is uncertain. Germline V gene data show CDR1 as LGHNA and CDR2 as YSLEER. The CDR3 runs to 12 residues. V was clipped by 4 bases and J by 4 bases, with 7 bases between them. The CDR3 region is CASSPSGYGYTF. For the CDR3, the DNA is TGCGCCAGCAGCCCATCAGGCTATGGCTACACCTTC.

The chain carries TRBV5-1 and TRBJ1-2; 7 nucleotides match TRBD1. Germline V lookup: CDR1 SGHRS, CDR2 YFSETQ. CDR3 length equals 13 residues. Trimming took 5 bases from V and 3 from J; bases not matched to a gene: 4. The CDR3 region is CASSYDRDYGYTF. Written as DNA, the CDR3 is TGCGCCAGCAGTTACGACAGGGACTATGGCTACACCTTC.

The chain links TRBV5-4 to TRBJ2-1; 8 bases are shared with TRBD2. Germline V gene lookup returns CDR1 SGHNT and CDR2 YYREEE (reference sequence). This CDR3 is built from 15 residues. Trimming cost V 3 bases and J 6 bases; bases outside gene matches: 8. CDR3 loop: CASSSSGSGINEQFF. The CDR3 DNA reads as TGTGCCAGCAGCTCCAGCGGGAGTGGGATCAATGAGCAGTTCTTC.

This chain uses TRBV9 with TRBJ2-3; D unresolved. The germline V gene has CDR1 SGDLS and CDR2 YYNGEE. Trimming removed 0 bases from V and 3 bases from J, with 11 bases in between. CDR3 size: 15 residues. CDR3 sequence (DNA): TGTGCCAGCAGCGTAGCTTCTCTCGCGACAGATACGCAGTATTTT. Protein: CASSVASLATDTQYF. The entire variable domain, with the rest obtained from reference TRBV9 and TRBJ2-3, is as follows: DSGVTQTPKHLITATGQRVTLRCSPRSGDLSVYWYQQSLDQGLQFLIQYYNGEERAKGNILERFSAQQFPDLHSELNLSSLELGDSALYFCASSVASLATDTQYFGPGTRLTVL.

The chain carries TRBV10-3 and TRBJ1-2; 7 bases match TRBD1. V was clipped by 4 bases and J by 10 bases; unmatched bases: 6. CDR1 ENHRY and CDR2 SYGVKD come from the germline V gene. This CDR3 has 12 residues. This CDR3 reads CAISAPDRPYTF. CDR3 bases: TGTGCCATCAGTGCCCCGGACAGGCCCTACACCTTC.

This chain links TRBV6-5 with TRBJ1-2; 7 nucleotides agree with TRBD1. CDR1 is MNHEY and CDR2 is SVGAGI in the germline V gene. V gave up 0 bases and J gave up 4 bases; unmatched junction bases: 5. CDR3 length: 15 amino acids. CDR3 sequence reads: CASSYSRGGGYGYTF. DNA for the CDR3: TGTGCCAGCAGTTACTCTAGAGGGGGCGGCTATGGCTACACCTTC.

This chain connects TRBV6-1 to TRBJ2-5, with 8 bases fitting TRBD1. CDR1 is MNHNS and CDR2 is SASEGT in the germline V gene. The CDR3 consists of 13 residues. The ends lost 8 bases at V and 3 bases at J; junction bases unmatched: 5. CDR3 residues: CASFGQGKETQYF. In nucleotides, the CDR3 is TGTGCCAGCTTTGGACAGGGTAAAGAGACCCAGTACTTC.

V is TRBV6-6 and J is TRBJ2-7; unclear D gene. The V end was cut by 0 bases, the J end by 4 bases, with 7 bases between. CDR3 size: 13 residues. Per germline, CDR1 MNHNY and CDR2 SVGAGI (reference sequence). Here the CDR3 DNA reads TGTGCCAGCAGTTACTCGACTGAATACGAGCAGTACGTC. This translates into CASSYSTEYEQYV.

J is TRBJ2-7 and V is TRBV7-9; a possible D gene is TRBD2 (5 bases). Germline CDR1 SEHNR, CDR2 FQNEAQ (reference sequence). CDR3 length: 15 residues. V was cut by 5 bases and J by 2 bases, with 16 bases left in between. CDR3 DNA: TGTGCCAGCAGCCCGTTGTCCCGGGGAGCCTACGAGCAGTACTTC. It encodes CASSPLSRGAYEQYF.

This chain joins TRBV5-4 and TRBJ2-5, with 15 bases matching TRBD2. Germline assignment: CDR1 SGHNT and CDR2 YYREEE (reference sequence). V was pared by 4 bases and J by 5 bases, with 6 bases of the junction left unmatched. This CDR3 spans 16 amino acids. CDR3 coding DNA: TGTGCCAGCAGCCCCCGAGGACTAGCGGGAGGGGAGACCCAGTACTTC. Translating gives CASSPRGLAGGETQYF.

V gene TRBV7-8 combines with J gene TRBJ2-1; the D gene is possibly TRBD2 (6 bases). The CDR3 is 15 amino acids. V shed 0 bases and J shed 4 bases, with 10 bases lying between them. Per the germline V gene, CDR1 is SGHVS and CDR2 is FQNEAQ. In DNA, the CDR3 is TGTGCCAGCAGCTTAGCGAGGGCGGGATACAATGAGCAGTTCTTC. Its translation: CASSLARAGYNEQFF.

V usage is TRBV9 and J usage is TRBJ2-1; TRBD1 aligns across 7 bases. The CDR3 has 16 residues. V lost 1 base to trimming and J lost 5 bases; unmatched junction nucleotides: 9. Germline V lookup: CDR1 SGDLS, CDR2 YYNGEE. CDR3 DNA: TGTGCCAGCAGCGTAACGGACTGGGGACAGCACAATGAGCAGTTCTTC. This sequence encodes CASSVTDWGQHNEQFF. The full variable domain, in which reference TRBV9 and TRBJ2-1 provide the parts outside the CDR3, is DSGVTQTPKHLITATGQRVTLRCSPRSGDLSVYWYQQSLDQGLQFLIQYYNGEERAKGNILERFSAQQFPDLHSELNLSSLELGDSALYFCASSVTDWGQHNEQFFGPGTRLTVL.

The rearrangement links TRBV7-8 to TRBJ2-5; 7 nucleotides agree with TRBD1. Per the germline V gene, CDR1 is SGHVS and CDR2 is FQNEAQ. This CDR3 is built from 14 residues. Losses at the gene ends were 3 bases for V and 4 bases for J; bases not matched to a gene: 5. CDR3 sequence reads: CASSLAGQVETQYF. For the CDR3, the DNA is TGTGCCAGCAGCTTGGCCGGACAGGTAGAGACCCAGTACTTC.

The J gene is TRBJ2-7, the V gene TRBV7-9; 9 nucleotides match TRBD1. Trimming cost V 3 bases and J 5 bases; bases outside gene matches: 11. Germline V CDR1 and CDR2: SEHNR, FQNEAQ (reference sequence). CDR3 size: 16 residues. CDR3 sequence (DNA): TGTGCCAGCAGCTTTCAAGGAGGGACAGGGAGCCACGAGCAGTACTTC. This sequence encodes CASSFQGGTGSHEQYF.

The chain is built from TRBV29-1 and TRBJ2-7; TRBD2 aligns across 14 bases. CDR3 length: 19 residues. Germline V CDR1 and CDR2: SQVTM, ANQGSEA. V lost 7 bases to trimming and J lost 2 bases; unmatched junction nucleotides: 19. This CDR3 is CSAAGGWGLAGEGTYEQYF. The CDR3 coding sequence is TGCAGCGCTGCAGGGGGCTGGGGACTAGCGGGAGAAGGGACCTACGAGCAGTACTTC.

CDR3 loop: CASSLGPPGTGEETQYF. DNA for the CDR3: TGTGCCAGCAGCTTAGGCCCCCCGGGCACGGGGGAGGAGACCCAGTACTTC. This chain links TRBV11-2 with TRBJ2-5, with a weak D call TRBD2 (6 bases). Trimming shortened V by 1 base and J by 5 bases, and 20 bases separated the two germline ends. CDR3 size: 17 residues. The V gene's germline CDR1 is SGHAT and CDR2 FQNNGV.